This is a list of T cell receptor beta chains from one sample in a study of shared clonotypes between healthy human individuals. This table comes from immunoSEQ multiplex PCR, and its TCRdb copy is limited to in-frame clones, with some not included. The data show around 2,000,000 clones, about 95% seen once. Sequenced sample: naive CD8+ T cells sorted from blood. These receptors were collected from a man aged 18 to 29 in good health. The CDR3 runs from the conserved cysteine through the conserved F or W. The D gene is left open where the match is weak. Where a row states a size, it is once, few, many or the class of an expanded clone; other rows omit it.

j_call v_call d_call clone_size cdr3_nt cdr3_aa
TRBJ2-6 TRBV6-4 TRBD2 . TGTGCCAGCAGCGGGGGGAAGCCGGGTTATGGGGCCAACGTCCTGACTTTC CASSGGKPGYGANVLTF
TRBJ2-5 TRBV13 . . TGTGCCAGCAGCTTGACTGTGGGACGTCAAGAGACCCAGTACTTC CASSLTVGRQETQYF
TRBJ2-7 TRBV27 TRBD2 once TGTGCCAGCAGCTTCTATAGCGGGACGTCCTACGAGCAGTACTTC CASSFYSGTSYEQYF
TRBJ2-7 TRBV4-3 . . TGCGCCAGCAGCCAAGATTTCGCGGGACCCTACGAGCAGTACTTC CASSQDFAGPYEQYF
TRBJ1-6 TRBV5-6 . . TGTGCCAGCAACTTGGGGACATATAGCTCCTATAATTCACCCCTCCACTTT CASNLGTYSSYNSPLHF
TRBJ1-5 TRBV5-3 . . TGTGCCAGAAGCTTGGGCGCGAGGGGTCAGCCCCAGCATTTT CARSLGARGQPQHF
TRBJ2-7 TRBV7-6 TRBD1 . TGTGCCAGCAGCTCAGGGGGCTTAATGGACTACGAGCAGTACTTC CASSSGGLMDYEQYF
TRBJ2-5 TRBV7-6 . . TGTGCCAGCAGCTCCGAGTGGGGGCAAGAGACCCAGTACTTC CASSSEWGQETQYF
TRBJ2-7 TRBV5-4 TRBD2 . TGTGCCAGCAGCCCTGGGACTAGCGGGGGGCCCGCCTACGAGCAGTACTTC CASSPGTSGGPAYEQYF
TRBJ2-1 TRBV25-1 . once TGTGCCAGCAGTCCCCCCGTATACGGAAGAGACCTCAATGAGCAGTTCTTC CASSPPVYGRDLNEQFF
TRBJ2-1 TRBV19 TRBD2 . TGTGCCAGTAGTATAACGGGGGGGAATGAGCAGTTCTTC CASSITGGNEQFF
TRBJ2-7 TRBV10-3 TRBD2 . TGTGCCATCAGTGACCTACTAGCGGACTCCTACGAGCAGTACTTC CAISDLLADSYEQYF
TRBJ1-3 TRBV6-1 . . TGTGCCAGCAGTGAATTAGAGAGCTCTGGAAACACCATATATTTT CASSELESSGNTIYF
TRBJ1-1 TRBV6-5 . . TGTGCCAGCAGTTACTCAAGGAGTCAAAACACTGAAGCTTTCTTT CASSYSRSQNTEAFF
TRBJ2-2 TRBV4-3 . . TGCGCCAGCAGCCAAGATAGTGGGGGGTTTGGCGGGGAGCTGTTTTTT CASSQDSGGFGGELFF
TRBJ1-3 TRBV9 . . TGTGCCAGCAGCGTAGAACAGCTTCACTCTGGAAACACCATATATTTT CASSVEQLHSGNTIYF
TRBJ2-7 TRBV14 . once TGTGCCAGCAGCCGGGACCGGGTTACTCCCGAGCAGTACTTC CASSRDRVTPEQYF
TRBJ2-7 TRBV10-2 . . TGCGCCATCATCCTACCGACTGCAGTGGGCTACGAGCAGTACTTC CAIILPTAVGYEQYF
TRBJ2-7 TRBV30 TRBD2 . TGTGCCTGGAGTGTAGGGGGACTAGCGGGAGTCGAGCAGTACTTC CAWSVGGLAGVEQYF
TRBJ2-1 TRBV4-3 TRBD2 once TGCGCCAGCAGCCGTTTAGCGGGAGTCGGCTACAATGAGCAGTTCTTC CASSRLAGVGYNEQFF
TRBJ2-7 TRBV5-6 . . TGTGCCAGCAGCTTGAATGGGGGGCACTCCTACGAGCAGTACTTC CASSLNGGHSYEQYF
TRBJ1-5 TRBV4-1 . . TGCGCCAGCAGCCAAGTCCGGACATCCAATCAGCCCCAGCATTTT CASSQVRTSNQPQHF
TRBJ2-7 TRBV4-3 TRBD2 . TGCGCCAGCAGCCAAGATCGCGGGGGGAGGTACGAGCAGTACTTC CASSQDRGGRYEQYF
TRBJ2-5 TRBV7-9 TRBD1 . TGTGCCAGCAGCTTAACCCGGACAGGGCGAGTGGAGACCCAGTACTTC CASSLTRTGRVETQYF
TRBJ1-5 TRBV4-1 . . TGCGCCAGCAGCCAAGTAGGGTACAATCAGCCCCAGCATTTT CASSQVGYNQPQHF
TRBJ2-3 TRBV2 . . TGTGCCAGCAACTTTGGGCGGCAGCAAGCAGATACGCAGTATTTT CASNFGRQQADTQYF
TRBJ2-5 TRBV4-2 TRBD1 . TGTGCCAGCAGCCAAGACCCCCTCGACAGGGAAGAGACCCAGTACTTC CASSQDPLDREETQYF
TRBJ2-1 TRBV9 TRBD2 . TGTGCCAGCAGCGCCCTACTAGCGGGAGACACCTACAATGAGCAGTTCTTC CASSALLAGDTYNEQFF
TRBJ2-3 TRBV4-2 TRBD2 . TGTGCCAGCAGCCAAGAAAGCGGGGGCCCCACAGATACGCAGTATTTT CASSQESGGPTDTQYF
TRBJ1-3 TRBV9 . . TGTGCCAGCAGCGTTACTGGAAACACCATATATTTT CASSVTGNTIYF
TRBJ1-4 TRBV25-1 . . TGTGCCAGCACAGGGAATGAAAAACTGTTTTTT CASTGNEKLFF
TRBJ2-2 TRBV29-1 . . TGCAGCGTTGTTGAGTCGAACACCGGGGAGCTGTTTTTT CSVVESNTGELFF
TRBJ2-7 TRBV11-2 TRBD1 . TGTGCCAGCAGCTTCCGACAGGGGGTTCCCTACGAGCAGTACTTC CASSFRQGVPYEQYF
TRBJ2-6 TRBV7-9 TRBD1 once TGTGCCAGCAGCTTCCGGGACAGGGGTTCTGGGGCCAACGTCCTGACTTTC CASSFRDRGSGANVLTF
TRBJ2-5 TRBV7-6 . once TGTGCCAGCAGCCTCCGGGTCGAGGGAGAGACCCAGTACTTC CASSLRVEGETQYF
TRBJ2-7 TRBV4-2 . . TGTGCCAGCAGCCGAAGCGGGCCCGCGAACGAGCAGTACTTC CASSRSGPANEQYF
TRBJ2-3 TRBV14 . . TGTGCCAGCAGCCAAGCCCTAGGTACAGATACGCAGTATTTT CASSQALGTDTQYF
TRBJ2-7 TRBV5-1 . . TGCGCCAGCAGCTTGAACGGGGGTTCCTACGAGCAGTACTTC CASSLNGGSYEQYF
TRBJ2-1 TRBV5-4 TRBD2 . TGTGCCAGCACCGGCCTAGCGGGAGGCTACAATGAGCAGTTCTTC CASTGLAGGYNEQFF
TRBJ1-3 TRBV9 . . TGTGCCAGCATGGGACCAGGAAACACCATATATTTT CASMGPGNTIYF
TRBJ1-4 TRBV21-1 . . TGTGCCAGCAAACAGGGAAATGAAAAACTGTTTTTT CASKQGNEKLFF
TRBJ2-7 TRBV4-2 . . TGTGCCAGCAGCCAAGATCGGGGCACCGGCTACGAGCAGTACTTC CASSQDRGTGYEQYF
TRBJ2-1 TRBV5-5 . . TGTGCCAGCAGCTGGACTGACTACAACTCCTACAATGAGCAGTTCTTC CASSWTDYNSYNEQFF
TRBJ1-1 TRBV28 . . TGTGCCAGCAGTTTGTTTCGGCTTTCGAACACTGAAGCTTTCTTT CASSLFRLSNTEAFF
TRBJ2-7 TRBV19 . . TGTGCCAGTAGTATTACGGACGGCTACGAGCAGTACTTC CASSITDGYEQYF
TRBJ2-5 TRBV2 TRBD2 once TGTGCCAGCAGTGATGGGCTAGCGGTTTACCAAGAGACCCAGTACTTC CASSDGLAVYQETQYF
TRBJ2-5 TRBV14 TRBD2 . TGTGCCAGCAGCCAAGTCTGGCTAGCGGGACAAGAGACCCAGTACTTC CASSQVWLAGQETQYF
TRBJ2-7 TRBV4-3 . . TGCGCCAGCAGCCCCGGAGGGGGGTCCTCCGAGCAGTACTTC CASSPGGGSSEQYF
TRBJ1-1 TRBV7-9 TRBD1 . TGTGCCAGCAGCTTAGGGCAGGGGGCGAACACTGAAGCTTTCTTT CASSLGQGANTEAFF
TRBJ1-2 TRBV19 TRBD1 . TGTGCCAGTAGTATGGGGACAGTGGGAAACTATAGCTACACCTTC CASSMGTVGNYSYTF
TRBJ1-2 TRBV4-1 . once TGCGCCAGCAGCCAAGAAAGTCAAGGGTTAAGTAACTATGGCTACACCTTC CASSQESQGLSNYGYTF
TRBJ2-1 TRBV28 TRBD2 . TGTGCCAGCAGTCTACTAGCGGGGGGTTTCTACAATGAGCAGTTCTTC CASSLLAGGFYNEQFF
TRBJ2-7 TRBV27 . . TGTGCCAGCAGTTACAGCTCTAACTCCGAGCAGTACTTC CASSYSSNSEQYF
TRBJ2-5 TRBV7-9 . . TGTGCCAGCAATCTGAGGGGAGAGGATGGCCAGTACTTC CASNLRGEDGQYF
TRBJ1-5 TRBV28 TRBD1 . TGTGCCAGCAGTCCTTCACAGGGGAAGAGCCAGCCCCAGCATTTT CASSPSQGKSQPQHF